This T cell receptor beta chain was captured by sequencing in a study of T cell changes during pregnancy in multiple sclerosis (dated by TCRdb to about 2019). For the study in its entirety: The study looked at changes in the T cell repertoire across pregnancy in women with multiple sclerosis.

The library was built by means of the immunoSEQ multiplex PCR assay. TCRdb stores this immuneACCESS table with in-frame sequences only. Part of the clones is absent; in the studies checked, under half of the shortfall reflects unresolved V genes, and no reason is known for the rest. This sample is represented by 100,000 to 110,000 clones; 92% of them were singletons. Less than 2% of the sample is in the top ten clones. Regarding this clone: It has no known antigen specificity. No much larger clone exists at a distance of one base, and base qualities are not known.

Measured from the cysteine to the phenylalanine, the CDR3 is 13 residues long. The DNA shown is the 39-base CDR3, in frame from base 1. The germline ends are 12 bases apart after V is trimmed by 8 bases and J by 0 bases. CDR1 SGHRS and CDR2 YFSETQ are derived from the germline V gene. This material consisted of peripheral blood, taken after pregnancy. The rearranged segments are TRBV5-1 and TRBJ2-7; the best D guess is TRBD1, with 6 bases matching. This receptor was obtained from a female donor with multiple sclerosis, enrolled in a pregnancy study. DNA sequence: TGCGCCAGTCAAGGACAGAGCTCCTACGAGCAGTACTTC. Translated, this is CASQGQSSYEQYF.